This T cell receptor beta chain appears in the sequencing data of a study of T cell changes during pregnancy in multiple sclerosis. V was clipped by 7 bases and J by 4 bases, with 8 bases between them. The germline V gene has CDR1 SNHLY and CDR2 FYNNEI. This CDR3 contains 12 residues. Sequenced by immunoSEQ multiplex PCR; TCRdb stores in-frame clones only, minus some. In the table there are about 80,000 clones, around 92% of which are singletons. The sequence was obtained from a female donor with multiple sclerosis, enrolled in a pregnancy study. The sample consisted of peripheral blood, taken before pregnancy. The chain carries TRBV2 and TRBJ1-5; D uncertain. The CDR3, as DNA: TGTGCCAGCACTAACGGGAATCAGCCCCAGCATTTT. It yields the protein CASTNGNQPQHF.